These 29 T cell receptor beta chains were sequenced from one sample in a study of T cells in Graves' hyperthyroidism and ophthalmopathy (dated by TCRdb to the late 2010s). Library preparation was by multiplex PCR. Sequencer: Illumina HiSeq 2000. TCR beta CDR3 regions were amplified from RNA transcripts. The first round of RT-PCR for the TCR CDR3 was performed with the HTBI primer set and the Qiagen OneStep RT-PCR kit. TCRdb handled the public reads itself, with Q25 trimming in fastp and clone calling in MiXCR, and kept productive beta chains. A single entry per CDR3 protein holds the most common genes and DNA from its merged rows. This sample comprises 300,000 to 350,000 distinct CDR3 sequences, about 15% of them detected only once. The top ten constitute around a third of the sample. Source material: blood. These receptor sequences come from a man aged 30 to 39 with Graves' hyperthyroidism.

V and J are TRBV29-1 and TRBJ2-7; D might be TRBD1 or TRBD2, each matching 5 bases. The germline CDR1 and CDR2 sequences are SQVTM and ANQGSEA. There are 13 residues in the CDR3. V lost 3 bases to trimming and J lost 2 bases, with 11 bases between them. The CDR3 sequence is CSVEGTQPYEQYF. The CDR3 nucleotides are TGCAGCGTTGAGGGGACCCAGCCCTACGAGCAGTACTTC.

This clonotype was found many times. The chain combines TRBV5-1 with TRBJ2-2, with 7 nucleotides matching TRBD1. Germline V CDR1 and CDR2: SGHRS, YFSETQ. This CDR3 contains 15 residues. The V gene end was trimmed by 4 bases and the J gene end by 6 bases; junction bases not matched to a gene: 9. The CDR3: CASSVGQVLAGELFF. In nucleotides, the CDR3 is TGCGCCAGCAGCGTTGGACAGGTCTTGGCCGGGGAGCTGTTTTTT.

The rearrangement links TRBV7-9 to TRBJ2-7; TRBD2 matches 7 bases. V shed 5 bases, J shed 3 bases, and the junction held 10 bases outside the gene matches. The CDR3 totals 15 residues. Germline lookup yields CDR1 SEHNR and CDR2 FQNEAQ (reference sequence). CDR3: CASSPGGLSFYEQYF. CDR3 DNA sequence: TGTGCCAGCAGCCCGGGGGGACTGAGCTTCTACGAGCAGTACTTC.

This clonotype was found many times. The rearrangement joins TRBV28 to TRBJ1-1; 7 bases match TRBD1. Germline assignment: CDR1 MDHEN and CDR2 SYDVKM. This CDR3 contains 14 residues. V lost 8 bases to trimming and J lost 6 bases; unmatched junction nucleotides: 12. CDR3 region: CASGPGQSLAEAFF. CDR3 in DNA: TGTGCCAGCGGGCCGGGACAGAGTTTGGCTGAAGCTTTCTTT.

The chain recombines TRBV6-1 with TRBJ1-4; D perhaps matches TRBD1 (5 bases). Deletions cut 5 bases from V and 10 bases from J, with 14 bases between. Germline V gene lookup returns CDR1 MNHNS and CDR2 SASEGT. There are 13 residues in the CDR3. The CDR3 sequence: CASSRRDGGKLFF. In DNA form, the CDR3 reads TGTGCCAGCAGTCGACGGGACGGAGGAAAACTGTTTTTT.

This clonotype was seen many times. The V and J genes are TRBV11-2 and TRBJ2-1; D possibly corresponds to TRBD2 (6 bases). The V gene's germline CDR1 is SGHAT and CDR2 FQNNGV. V lost 5 bases and J 4 bases, leaving 9 bases between the germline ends. The CDR3 contains 13 residues. CDR3 bases: TGTGCCAGCAGCGGGGGGAGTTACAATGAGCAGTTCTTC. Its protein product is CASSGGSYNEQFF.

This chain uses TRBV2 with TRBJ2-1; D perhaps matches TRBD2 (6 bases). V lost 7 bases and J 6 bases, leaving 19 bases between the germline ends. The germline V gene has CDR1 SNHLY and CDR2 FYNNEI. This CDR3 is built from 15 residues. In nucleotides, the CDR3 is TGTGCCAGCACCGTGGAGGGAAGGACTTCCAATGAGCAGTTCTTC. As protein: CASTVEGRTSNEQFF.

This clonotype was detected a few times. The rearrangement links TRBV4-1 to TRBJ2-7; 10 nucleotides align to TRBD2. Per germline, CDR1 MGHRA and CDR2 YSYEKL. The CDR3 loop spans 15 amino acids. Trimming cost V 2 bases and J 6 bases; bases outside gene matches: 7. CDR3 bases: TGCGCCAGCAGCCAACCGAGCGGGAGGGCCTCCGAGCAGTACTTC. Protein product: CASSQPSGRASEQYF.

This clonotype came up many times. The rearrangement uses TRBV6-1 and TRBJ1-1; the D gene is possibly TRBD1 (5 bases). Per the germline V gene, CDR1 is MNHNS and CDR2 is SASEGT. CDR3 length equals 17 residues. V was shortened by 5 bases and J by 1 base, with 20 bases between the two germline ends. CDR3 protein: CASSYGGWGDRNTEAFF. CDR3 sequence (DNA): TGTGCCAGCAGTTACGGGGGGTGGGGTGATCGGAACACTGAAGCTTTCTTT.

The chain employs TRBV18 and TRBJ1-2; D is unresolved. The CDR3 length is 16 residues. The germline V gene has CDR1 KGHSH and CDR2 LQKENI. V lost 3 bases to trimming and J lost 0 bases, with 14 bases between them. CDR3 protein: CASSPRQEPTNYGYTF. The CDR3 DNA reads TGTGCCAGCTCACCGAGGCAGGAGCCTACTAACTATGGCTACACCTTC.

Ten or more counts support this clonotype. This chain connects TRBV12-5 to TRBJ2-1; 16 bases match TRBD2. Losses at the gene ends were 2 bases for V and 2 bases for J; bases not matched to a gene: 3. The CDR3 extends over 18 amino acids. CDR1 is LGHNT, CDR2 FRNRAP, per germline. The CDR3 spells CASGLIGTSGRAYNEQFF. The CDR3 bases are TGTGCTAGTGGTTTGATAGGGACTAGCGGGAGGGCCTACAATGAGCAGTTCTTC.

V usage is TRBV12-5 and J usage is TRBJ2-2, with D possibly matching TRBD1 (6 bases). Trimming pared 5 bases from V and 7 bases from J, leaving 14 bases between. Germline assignment: CDR1 LGHNT and CDR2 FRNRAP. CDR3 length equals 14 residues. The CDR3 DNA reads as TGTGCTAGTGGTGGGACAATCCGGGGCGGGGAGCTGTTTTTT. Encoded protein: CASGGTIRGGELFF.

The rearrangement links TRBV15 to TRBJ2-7, with 8 bases fitting TRBD2. This CDR3 spans 15 amino acids. CDR1 and CDR2 from the germline V gene are LNHNV and YYDKDF (reference sequence). V lost 0 bases, J lost 6 bases, and 7 bases stayed unmatched. The DNA for the CDR3 is TGTGCCACCAGCAGAGATCTTACCGGGACTAGCGAGCAGTACTTC. It encodes CATSRDLTGTSEQYF.

This clonotype was counted a few times. This chain uses TRBV7-9 with TRBJ2-1; 7 bases align to TRBD2. CDR1 and CDR2 (germline): SEHNR, FQNEAQ (reference sequence). The CDR3 has 16 amino acids. Trimming at V came to 5 bases and at J to 2 bases, leaving 9 bases not matched to a gene. The CDR3 loop reads CASSGVRAGAYNEQFF. The CDR3 coding sequence is TGTGCCAGCAGCGGTGTTAGGGCGGGAGCCTACAATGAGCAGTTCTTC.

This clonotype has at least ten counts. The chain couples TRBV11-1 to TRBJ2-1; D gene uncertain. The CDR3 consists of 15 residues. Germline V gives CDR1 SGHAT, CDR2 FQDESV (reference sequence). V lost 2 bases to trimming and J lost 0 bases, with 8 bases between them. CDR3 sequence (DNA): TGTGCCAGCAGCTTATTGGAGAGCTCCTACAATGAGCAGTTCTTC. The encoded protein is CASSLLESSYNEQFF.

This clonotype occurred many times. The rearrangement joins TRBV18 to TRBJ2-7; D gene ambiguous. Per the germline V gene, CDR1 is KGHSH and CDR2 is LQKENI. The V and J ends lost 3 bases and 6 bases respectively, with 15 bases between them. The CDR3 has 14 amino acids. DNA of the CDR3: TGTGCCAGCTCACCCCCCGACCAACCCCTCGAGCAGTACTTC. Protein: CASSPPDQPLEQYF.

J is TRBJ1-4 and V is TRBV6-5; D perhaps matches TRBD1 (6 bases). Between the trimmed V and J ends, which lost 5 bases and 1 base, there was a span of 20 bases. The V gene's germline CDR1 is MNHEY and CDR2 SVGAGI. The CDR3 is 18 amino acids. CDR3 bases: TGTGCCAGCAGTCTAACCCTGGGCCTCAGGGGAACTAATGAAAAACTGTTTTTT. This sequence encodes CASSLTLGLRGTNEKLFF.

A few counts support this clonotype. The chain carries TRBV29-1 and TRBJ2-3; possibly TRBD1 or TRBD2 for D (5 bases each). The V end was cut by 5 bases, the J end by 3 bases, with 18 bases between. Per germline, CDR1 SQVTM and CDR2 ANQGSEA. The CDR3 has 15 amino acids. CDR3 in amino acids: CSVLTGTLATDTQYF. The CDR3 DNA reads TGCAGCGTTTTGACCGGGACCTTGGCAACAGATACGCAGTATTTT.

The rearrangement joins TRBV24-1 to TRBJ2-5; 13 nucleotides line up with TRBD2. Germline V gives CDR1 KGHDR, CDR2 SFDVKD. Trimming at V came to 3 bases and at J to 4 bases, leaving 7 bases not matched to a gene. There are 17 residues in the CDR3. The CDR3 protein is CATSDPGLAGDLETQYF. The CDR3 DNA is TGTGCCACCAGTGATCCCGGACTAGCGGGAGATTTAGAGACCCAGTACTTC.

Comments on this clonotype: This clone may be a read error of a much larger clone one base away. This rearrangement joins TRBV6-2 or TRBV6-3 to TRBJ2-5; 9 bases line up with TRBD2. The germline CDR1 and CDR2 sequences are MNHEY and SVGEGT. Trimming removed 7 bases from V and 0 bases from J; junction bases left unmatched: 6. CDR3 length: 15 residues. The CDR3 DNA is TGTGCCAGCAATTATCTAGCGGGGAACCAAGAGACCCAGTACTTC. This codes for CASNYLAGNQETQYF.

The rearrangement uses TRBV28 and TRBJ2-7, with 7 positions matching TRBD1. This CDR3 spans 15 amino acids. Per the germline V gene, CDR1 is MDHEN and CDR2 is SYDVKM. With 6 bases clipped from V and 2 bases from J, the junction kept 10 bases outside the gene matches. CDR3 in DNA: TGTGCCAGCAGATCACACCGGGACAGTACCTACGAGCAGTACTTC. Translating it yields CASRSHRDSTYEQYF.

This clonotype has at least ten counts. The CDR3 protein is CASSWRAGARNNEQFF. The DNA of the CDR3 is TGTGCCAGCAGCTGGAGAGCGGGAGCGAGGAACAATGAGCAGTTCTTC. The chain employs TRBV11-3 and TRBJ2-1, with 8 bases identical to TRBD2. CDR3 length: 16 amino acids. Germline CDR1 is SGHNT and CDR2 is YENEEA. J lost 5 bases, V lost 4 bases, and 10 bases had no gene match.

This clonotype was recorded at least ten times. V gene TRBV2 combines with J gene TRBJ1-3; a possible D gene is TRBD1 (5 bases). Germline V gene lookup returns CDR1 SNHLY and CDR2 FYNNEI. The CDR3 loop spans 12 amino acids. Trimming cost V 6 bases and J 4 bases, with 7 bases left between them. The CDR3 DNA sequence: TGTGCCAGCAGAGACAGAGGAAACACCATATATTTT. This sequence encodes CASRDRGNTIYF.

The table lists this clonotype with many counts. CDR3 region: CASSRGTGRTDTQYF. The CDR3 nucleotides read TGTGCCAGCAGTCGCGGGACAGGGCGCACAGATACGCAGTATTTT. The chain links TRBV7-2 to TRBJ2-3; 9 bases are shared with TRBD1. CDR3 length: 15 residues. From germline, CDR1 is SGHTA and CDR2 FQGNSA. J was trimmed by 1 base and V by 6 bases; bases with no gene match: 5.

At least ten counts were recorded for this clonotype. V gene TRBV11-3 combines with J gene TRBJ2-7; 12 bases agree with TRBD1. The germline V gene encodes CDR1 SGHNT and CDR2 YENEEA. J lost 7 bases, V lost 5 bases, and 12 bases had no gene match. The CDR3 has 16 residues. The CDR3 loop reads CASSPKKGQGAREQYF. The CDR3 region has the DNA TGTGCCAGCAGCCCCAAGAAGGGACAGGGGGCGAGGGAGCAGTACTTC.

Ten or more counts support this clonotype. V usage is TRBV7-9 and J usage is TRBJ1-2; 9 nucleotides match TRBD1. Germline lookup yields CDR1 SEHNR and CDR2 FQNEAQ (reference sequence). The ends lost 5 bases at V and 2 bases at J; junction bases unmatched: 6. This CDR3 region has 15 residues. The CDR3 protein is CASSHAGTGNYGYTF. The CDR3 DNA follows: TGTGCCAGCAGCCACGCCGGGACAGGGAACTATGGCTACACCTTC.

This clonotype was recorded at least ten times. The chain has TRBV27 and TRBJ1-1; 9 nucleotides match TRBD1. V was pared by 3 bases and J by 5 bases, with 7 bases of the junction left unmatched. Germline assignment: CDR1 MNHEY and CDR2 SMNVEV (reference sequence). This CDR3 spans 15 amino acids. The CDR3 DNA sequence: TGTGCCAGCAGTTTCTTAACAGGGGGCGCGACTGAAGCTTTCTTT. Translated, it gives CASSFLTGGATEAFF.

On this clonotype: Just one base apart from a much larger clone, this may be a read error. This chain links TRBV20-1 with TRBJ1-4; no definite D call. Germline loops: CDR1 DFQATT, CDR2 SNEGSKA (reference sequence). V was cut by 4 bases and J by 4 bases, with 10 bases left in between. The CDR3 sequence is 13 residues long. This CDR3 is CSAIVVDNEKLFF. The CDR3, as DNA: TGCAGTGCTATCGTAGTGGATAATGAAAAACTGTTTTTT.

This clonotype appeared many times. The chain has TRBV7-9 and TRBJ2-1; TRBD1 aligns across 9 bases. V lost 4 bases to trimming and J lost 6 bases; unmatched junction nucleotides: 7. CDR1 and CDR2 (germline): SEHNR, FQNEAQ (reference sequence). CDR3 length: 15 amino acids. The CDR3 loop is CASSSQGTGSNEQFF. DNA for the CDR3: TGTGCCAGCAGCTCCCAAGGGACAGGGTCCAATGAGCAGTTCTTC.